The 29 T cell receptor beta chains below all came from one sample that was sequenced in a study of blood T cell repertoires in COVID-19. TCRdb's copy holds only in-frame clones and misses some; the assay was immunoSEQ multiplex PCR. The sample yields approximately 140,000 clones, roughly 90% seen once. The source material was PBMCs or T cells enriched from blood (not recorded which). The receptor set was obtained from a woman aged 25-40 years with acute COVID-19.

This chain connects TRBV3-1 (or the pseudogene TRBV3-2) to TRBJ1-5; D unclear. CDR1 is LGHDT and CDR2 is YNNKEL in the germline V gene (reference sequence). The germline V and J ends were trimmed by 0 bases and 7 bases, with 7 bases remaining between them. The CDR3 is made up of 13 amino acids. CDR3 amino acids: CASSQDLSQPQHF. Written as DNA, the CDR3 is TGTGCCAGCAGCCAAGACTTGTCCCAGCCCCAGCATTTT.

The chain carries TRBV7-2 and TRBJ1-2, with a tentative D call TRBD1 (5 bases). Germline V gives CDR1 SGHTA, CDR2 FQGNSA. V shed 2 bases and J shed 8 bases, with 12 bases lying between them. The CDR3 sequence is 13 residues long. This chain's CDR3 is CASSLYQGNGYTF. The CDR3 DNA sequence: TGTGCCAGCAGCTTATACCAGGGTAACGGCTACACCTTC. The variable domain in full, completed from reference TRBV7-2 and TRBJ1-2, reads GAGVSQSPSNKVTEKGKDVELRCDPISGHTALYWYRQSLGQGLEFLIYFQGNSAPDKSGLPSDRFSAERTGGSVSTLTIQRTQQEDSAVYLCASSLYQGNGYTFGSGTRLTVV.

The CDR3 protein is CAISELGQGYSPLHF. DNA for the CDR3: TGTGCCATCAGTGAGTTGGGACAGGGCTATTCACCCCTCCACTTT. The chain recombines TRBV10-3 with TRBJ1-6; 9 nucleotides agree with TRBD1. The CDR3 contains 15 residues. V trimming: 1 base; J trimming: 8 bases; junction bases outside the gene matches: 3. Per germline, CDR1 ENHRY and CDR2 SYGVKD.

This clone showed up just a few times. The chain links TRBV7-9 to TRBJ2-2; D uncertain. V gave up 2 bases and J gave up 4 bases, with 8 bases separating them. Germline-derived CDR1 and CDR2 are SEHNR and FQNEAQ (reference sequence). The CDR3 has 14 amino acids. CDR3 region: CASSLRASTGELFF. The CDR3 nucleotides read TGTGCCAGCAGCTTACGAGCGTCCACCGGGGAGCTGTTTTTT.

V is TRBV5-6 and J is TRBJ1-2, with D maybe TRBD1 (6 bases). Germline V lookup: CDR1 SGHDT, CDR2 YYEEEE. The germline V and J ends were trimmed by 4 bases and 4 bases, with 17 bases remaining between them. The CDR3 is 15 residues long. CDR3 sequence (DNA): TGTGCCAGCAGCCCACAGGGTGCGTACCTCTATGGCTACACCTTC. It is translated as CASSPQGAYLYGYTF.

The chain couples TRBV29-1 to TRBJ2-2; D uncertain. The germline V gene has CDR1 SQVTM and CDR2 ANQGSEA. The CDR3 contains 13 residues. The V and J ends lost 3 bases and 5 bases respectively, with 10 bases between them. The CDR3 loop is CSVDAGSTGELFF. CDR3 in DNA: TGCAGCGTTGACGCAGGTTCAACCGGGGAGCTGTTTTTT.

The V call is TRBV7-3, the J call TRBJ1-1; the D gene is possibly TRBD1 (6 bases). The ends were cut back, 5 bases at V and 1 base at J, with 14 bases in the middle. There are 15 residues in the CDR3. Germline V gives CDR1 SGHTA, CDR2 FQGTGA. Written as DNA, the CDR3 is TGTGCCAGCAGCCCCTCGGGACAAGCGAACACTGAAGCTTTCTTT. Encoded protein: CASSPSGQANTEAFF.

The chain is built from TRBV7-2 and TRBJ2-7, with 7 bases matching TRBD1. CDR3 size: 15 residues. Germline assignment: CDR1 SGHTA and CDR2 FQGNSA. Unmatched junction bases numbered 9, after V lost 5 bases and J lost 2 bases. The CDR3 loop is CASSPAGGSAYEQYF. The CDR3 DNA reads TGTGCCAGCAGCCCAGCAGGGGGTAGTGCCTACGAGCAGTACTTC. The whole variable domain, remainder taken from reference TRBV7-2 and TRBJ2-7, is GAGVSQSPSNKVTEKGKDVELRCDPISGHTALYWYRQSLGQGLEFLIYFQGNSAPDKSGLPSDRFSAERTGGSVSTLTIQRTQQEDSAVYLCASSPAGGSAYEQYFGPGTRLTVT.

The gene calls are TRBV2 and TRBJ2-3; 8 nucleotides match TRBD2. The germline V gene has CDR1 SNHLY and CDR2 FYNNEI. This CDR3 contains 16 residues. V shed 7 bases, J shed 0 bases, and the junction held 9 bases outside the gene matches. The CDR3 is CASTERTSTSTDTQYF. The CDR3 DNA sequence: TGTGCCAGCACCGAACGGACTAGCACTAGCACAGATACGCAGTATTTT. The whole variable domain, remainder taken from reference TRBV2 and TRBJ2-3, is EPEVTQTPSHQVTQMGQEVILRCVPISNHLYFYWYRQILGQKVEFLVSFYNNEISEKSEIFDDQFSVERPDGSNFTLKIRSTKLEDSAMYFCASTERTSTSTDTQYFGPGTRLTVL.

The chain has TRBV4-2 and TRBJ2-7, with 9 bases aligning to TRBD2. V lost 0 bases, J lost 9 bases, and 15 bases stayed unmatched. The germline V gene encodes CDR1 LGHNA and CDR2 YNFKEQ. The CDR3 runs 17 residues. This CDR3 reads CASSQDQLSGRILVQYF. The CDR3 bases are TGTGCCAGCAGCCAAGACCAGCTGAGCGGGAGGATTCTGGTGCAGTACTTC.

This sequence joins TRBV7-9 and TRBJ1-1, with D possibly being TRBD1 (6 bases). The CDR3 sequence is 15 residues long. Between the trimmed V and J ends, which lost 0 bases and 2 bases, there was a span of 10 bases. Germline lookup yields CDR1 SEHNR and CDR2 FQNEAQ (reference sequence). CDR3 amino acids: CASSLASGTNTEAFF. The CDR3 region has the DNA TGTGCCAGCAGCTTAGCCTCCGGGACAAACACTGAAGCTTTCTTT.

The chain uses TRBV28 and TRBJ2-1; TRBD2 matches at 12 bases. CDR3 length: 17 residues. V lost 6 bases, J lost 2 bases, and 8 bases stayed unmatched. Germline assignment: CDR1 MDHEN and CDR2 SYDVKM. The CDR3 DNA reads TGTGCCAGCAGGAAAACCGGGACTAGCGGGCCCTACAATGAGCAGTTCTTC. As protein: CASRKTGTSGPYNEQFF.

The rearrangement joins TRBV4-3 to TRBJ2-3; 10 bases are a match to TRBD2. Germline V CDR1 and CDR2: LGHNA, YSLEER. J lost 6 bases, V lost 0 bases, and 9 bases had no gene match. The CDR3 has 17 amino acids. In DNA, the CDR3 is TGCGCCAGCAGCCAAGATCGGGGTAGCGGGAGGTGGGATACGCAGTATTTT. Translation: CASSQDRGSGRWDTQYF.

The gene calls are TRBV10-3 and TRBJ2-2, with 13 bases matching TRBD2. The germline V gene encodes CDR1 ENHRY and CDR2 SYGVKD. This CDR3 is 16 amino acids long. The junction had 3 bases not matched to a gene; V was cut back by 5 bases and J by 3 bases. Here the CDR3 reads CAISSGLAGDTGELFF. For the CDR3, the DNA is TGTGCCATCAGTTCCGGACTAGCGGGAGACACCGGGGAGCTGTTTTTT.

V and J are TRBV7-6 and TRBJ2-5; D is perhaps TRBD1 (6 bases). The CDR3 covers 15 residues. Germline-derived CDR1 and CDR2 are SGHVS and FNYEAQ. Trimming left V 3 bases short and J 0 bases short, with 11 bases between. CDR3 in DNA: TGTGCCAGCAGCTTCGTTGGACAGAACCAAGAGACCCAGTACTTC. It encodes CASSFVGQNQETQYF.

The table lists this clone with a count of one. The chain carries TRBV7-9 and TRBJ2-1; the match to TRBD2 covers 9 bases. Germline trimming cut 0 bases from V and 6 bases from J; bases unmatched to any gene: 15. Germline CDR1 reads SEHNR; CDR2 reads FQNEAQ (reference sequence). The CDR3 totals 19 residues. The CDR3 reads CASSLASRDGLATINEQFF. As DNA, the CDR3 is TGTGCCAGCAGCTTAGCTAGCCGGGATGGACTAGCGACTATCAATGAGCAGTTCTTC.

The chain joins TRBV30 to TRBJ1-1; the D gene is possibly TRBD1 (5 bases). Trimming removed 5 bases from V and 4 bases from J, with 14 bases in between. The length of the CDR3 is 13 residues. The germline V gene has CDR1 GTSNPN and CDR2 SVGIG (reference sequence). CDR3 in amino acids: CAWSPGLGTEAFF. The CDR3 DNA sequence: TGTGCCTGGTCCCCAGGGCTTGGCACTGAAGCTTTCTTT.

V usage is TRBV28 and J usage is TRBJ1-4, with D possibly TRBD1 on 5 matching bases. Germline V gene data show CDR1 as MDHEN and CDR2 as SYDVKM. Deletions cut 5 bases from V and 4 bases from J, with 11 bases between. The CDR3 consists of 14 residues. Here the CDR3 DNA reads TGTGCCAGCAGTGTAGGAGGGGTTAATGAAAAACTGTTTTTT. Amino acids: CASSVGGVNEKLFF.

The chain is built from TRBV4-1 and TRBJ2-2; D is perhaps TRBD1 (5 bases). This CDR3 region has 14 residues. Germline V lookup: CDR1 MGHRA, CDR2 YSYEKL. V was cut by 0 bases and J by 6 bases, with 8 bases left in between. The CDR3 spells CASSQDRGPGELFF. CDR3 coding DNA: TGCGCCAGCAGCCAAGATAGGGGCCCCGGGGAGCTGTTTTTT.

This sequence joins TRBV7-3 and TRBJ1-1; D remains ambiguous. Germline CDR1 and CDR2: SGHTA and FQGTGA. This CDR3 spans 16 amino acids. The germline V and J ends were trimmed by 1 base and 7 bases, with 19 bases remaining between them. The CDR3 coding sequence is TGTGCCAGCAGCTTAATAAATCCGCGGATCGGAGTTGAAGCTTTCTTT. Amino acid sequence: CASSLINPRIGVEAFF.

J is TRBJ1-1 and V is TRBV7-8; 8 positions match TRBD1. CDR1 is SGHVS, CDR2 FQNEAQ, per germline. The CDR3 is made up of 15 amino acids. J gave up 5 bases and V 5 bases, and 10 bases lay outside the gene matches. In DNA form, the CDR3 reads TGTGCCAGCAGCGCGGGGGGGACAGGTCGGACTGAAGCTTTCTTT. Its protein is CASSAGGTGRTEAFF.

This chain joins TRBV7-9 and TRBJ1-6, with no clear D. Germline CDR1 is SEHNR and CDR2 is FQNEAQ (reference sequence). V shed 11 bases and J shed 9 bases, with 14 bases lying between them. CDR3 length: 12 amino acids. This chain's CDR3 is CACGPLGSPLHF. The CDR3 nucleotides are TGTGCCTGCGGGCCTCTGGGTTCACCCCTCCACTTT.

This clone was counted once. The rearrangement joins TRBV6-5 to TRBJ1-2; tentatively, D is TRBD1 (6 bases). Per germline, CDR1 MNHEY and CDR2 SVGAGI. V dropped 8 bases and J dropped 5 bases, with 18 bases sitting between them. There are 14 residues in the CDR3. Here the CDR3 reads CASARDITGYGYTF. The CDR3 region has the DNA TGTGCCAGCGCTAGGGACATCACGGGATATGGCTACACCTTC.

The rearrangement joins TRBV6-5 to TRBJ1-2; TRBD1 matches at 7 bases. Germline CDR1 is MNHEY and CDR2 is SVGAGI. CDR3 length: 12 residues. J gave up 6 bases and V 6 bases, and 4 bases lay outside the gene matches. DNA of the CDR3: TGTGCCAGCAGCCGAGGGACAGATGGCTACACCTTC. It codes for CASSRGTDGYTF.

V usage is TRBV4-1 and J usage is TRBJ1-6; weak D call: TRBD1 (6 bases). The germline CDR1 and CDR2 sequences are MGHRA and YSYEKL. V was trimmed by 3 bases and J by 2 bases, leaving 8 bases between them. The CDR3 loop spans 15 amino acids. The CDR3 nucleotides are TGCGCCAGCAGCCAGCGGACAGCCTATAATTCACCCCTCCACTTT. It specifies CASSQRTAYNSPLHF.

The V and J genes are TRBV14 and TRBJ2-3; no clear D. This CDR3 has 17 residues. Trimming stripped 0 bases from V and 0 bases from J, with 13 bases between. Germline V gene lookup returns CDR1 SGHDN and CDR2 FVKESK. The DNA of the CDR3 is TGTGCCAGCAGCCAAGAGGGTCTCGCGAGGAGCACAGATACGCAGTATTTT. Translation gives CASSQEGLARSTDTQYF.

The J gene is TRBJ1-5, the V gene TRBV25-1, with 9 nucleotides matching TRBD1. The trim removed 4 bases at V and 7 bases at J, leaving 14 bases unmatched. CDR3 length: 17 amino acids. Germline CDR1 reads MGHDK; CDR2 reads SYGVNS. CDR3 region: CASSAGQGSLISQPQHF. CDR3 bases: TGTGCCAGCAGTGCCGGACAGGGGAGCCTGATTTCACAGCCCCAGCATTTT. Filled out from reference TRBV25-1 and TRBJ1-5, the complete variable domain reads EADIYQTPRYLVIGTGKKITLECSQTMGHDKMYWYQQDPGMELHLIHYSYGVNSTEKGDLSSESTVSRIRTEHFPLTLESARPSHTSQYLCASSAGQGSLISQPQHFGDGTRLSIL.

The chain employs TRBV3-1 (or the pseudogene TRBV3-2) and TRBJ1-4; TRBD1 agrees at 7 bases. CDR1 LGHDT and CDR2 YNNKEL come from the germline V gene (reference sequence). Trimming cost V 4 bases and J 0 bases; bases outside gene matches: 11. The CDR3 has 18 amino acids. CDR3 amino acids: CASSPLRGRGATNEKLFF. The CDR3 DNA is TGTGCCAGCAGCCCCCTGCGGGGCAGGGGGGCAACTAATGAAAAACTGTTTTTT.

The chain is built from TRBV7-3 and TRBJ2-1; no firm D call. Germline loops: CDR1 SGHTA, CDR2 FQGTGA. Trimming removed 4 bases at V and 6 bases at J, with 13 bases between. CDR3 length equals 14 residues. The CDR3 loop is CASSYQMASNEQFF. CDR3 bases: TGTGCCAGCAGCTACCAGATGGCTAGCAATGAGCAGTTCTTC.